This T cell receptor beta chain was sequenced for a study of T cell changes during pregnancy in multiple sclerosis. The protocol was immunoSEQ multiplex PCR, while the TCRdb copy is restricted to in-frame clones and leaves out a portion. The sample carries about 40,000 clones, roughly nine tenths recorded once. In the case of this clone: An end of the junction differs from the germline gene, which may be a read error.

This receptor was taken from a female donor with multiple sclerosis, enrolled in a pregnancy study. The sequences come from CD4+ T cells from peripheral blood mononuclear cells, collected in the first trimester of pregnancy.

The CDR3, as DNA: TGCCTGAGACAGCCACTCTACGAGCAGTACTTC. Amino acid sequence: CLRQPLYEQYF. The gene calls are TRBV7-2 and TRBJ2-7, with a weak D call TRBD1 (5 bases). From germline, CDR1 is SGHTA and CDR2 FQGNSA. The CDR3 is 11 residues long.